This T cell receptor (beta chain) comes out of a study of shared clonotypes between healthy human individuals (TCRdb year 2020). Some background on the complete study: The cohort comprised a couple of women and a few men aged 18 to 49 years. For each donor, CD4 naive and CD4 memory were each given three plates, CD8 naive was given two plates, and CD8 memory was given one plate. Blood TCR repertoires of about five healthy adults were deeply sequenced to estimate repertoire size and the extent of clonotype sharing between individuals. Libraries were prepared and TCR repertoires were sequenced by different laboratories using diverse techniques, in order to increase sequencing depth and limit assay-specific biases. Between about 0.85 and 10 billion PBMCs per donor were obtained by leukapheresis.

Healthy HIV-negative adults with no recently reported acute infections or vaccinations were included as donors. Every donor was a Caucasian adult living in Nashville, Tennessee, USA. CD4+ T cells were enriched by magnetic negative selection, after which naive cells were positively selected on CD45RA and the negative fraction was taken as the memory subset. Blood was collected by leukapheresis, and PBMCs were isolated by Ficoll-Histopaque density gradient centrifugation and then cryopreserved in liquid nitrogen vapor phase. Purity and quantity of every magnetically sorted T cell population were checked by analytical flow cytometry. From each sorted fraction, genomic DNA was isolated and quantified by UV absorbance on a Nanodrop 2000c. The germline V gene encodes CDR1 MNHEY and CDR2 SMNVEV (reference sequence). The V end loses 5 bases and the J end loses 8 bases, and a stretch of 21 bases separates them. The CDR3 spans 15 residues, from the cysteine through the phenylalanine. The read is trimmed to its CDR3 DNA, 45 bases read in frame from base 1.

Details on this clone: The antigen it binds to is not known. No base quality values were provided; no much bigger clone lies one nucleotide off.

Using the deep immunoSEQ assay, TCR CDR3 regions were amplified from genomic DNA by multiplex PCR. For each cell subset, the extracted genomic DNA was distributed evenly across all wells of several immunoSEQ 96-well plates, and each plate served as one replicate. For sorted subsets, approximately 190 ng of genomic DNA, equivalent to about 30,000 T cell genomes, went into each replicate PCR. Purified libraries were measured with a Qubit 3.0 fluorometer, size-checked on a Bioanalyzer 2100, and measured again with the KAPA Library Quantification kit. Every immunoSEQ 96-well plate was sequenced on a separate single-read 150-cycle Illumina NextSeq 550 flow cell. Turning to the authors' computational methods: Because the immunoSEQ output held only junctional sequences and lacked quality scores, the filtering could not match the filtering applied to full-length reads. To assign V/J genes and CDR3, sequences were annotated using PyIR, a Python wrapper for IgBLAST v1.9, with IMGT germline references. Reads were filtered out if the reads had weak V/J assignments (E-value above 1e-6), no CDR3, stop codons, out-of-frame junctions, or ambiguous translated residues. A V3J clonotype was defined by an identical inferred V gene, J gene, and CDR3 amino acid sequence. Percentage overlap between repertoires was computed as shared unique clonotypes divided by the size of the smaller repertoire. RTK rarefaction, the Chao1 estimator, and Recon v2.1 estimates of unobserved clonotypes were used to assess repertoire richness. Generation probabilities for all TCRbeta clonotypes obtained by the gDNA method from a handful of donors were computed using OLGA. TCRdb provides this immuneACCESS table in a form limited to in-frame rearrangements. Some clones are lacking; in checked studies, under half of them reflect an unresolved V gene, and why the rest are absent is not known. V, J and clone size are taken as reported in that table, and D and trimming were inferred from the DNA itself. The sample has about 2 million clones on record, 85% to 95% of them singletons. The ten largest clones add up to 0.13% of the sample.

The full study reports these points: Even with the large sequencing depth, rarefaction of the sorted-subset datasets indicated that sequencing was incomplete. Larger estimated clonotype richness was generally found for naive subsets than for memory subsets. Because the study included a small number of donors, the genetic and exposure-history diversity represented was limited. When a handful of donors were compared, the shared fraction of clonotypes was around 4.6% for naive CD4, around 3.5% for naive CD8, about 2.5% for memory CD4, and 0.35% to 0.4% for memory CD8. Sampling was restricted to blood, and TCR repertoires in tissues likely differ from the TCR repertoires found in blood. Compared with non-shared clonotypes, the clonotypes found in all four sorted-subset donors had higher generation probabilities. Pairwise subsampling led to the expectation that sequencing depth would affect the degree of clonotype sharing among donors.

The sequence is built from TRBV27 and TRBJ1-2; the D gene is perhaps TRBD1, from 5 matching bases. The sample consisted of naive CD4+ T cells sorted from blood. The cell subset or site label here, explained by the study, means: CD45RA+ positively selected. The TCR comes from a man younger than 35 in good health. The CDR3 loop reads CASSATPGRLRGYTF. The sequenced DNA: TGTGCCAGCAGTGCCACCCCGGGACGTCTCAGGGGCTACACCTTC.